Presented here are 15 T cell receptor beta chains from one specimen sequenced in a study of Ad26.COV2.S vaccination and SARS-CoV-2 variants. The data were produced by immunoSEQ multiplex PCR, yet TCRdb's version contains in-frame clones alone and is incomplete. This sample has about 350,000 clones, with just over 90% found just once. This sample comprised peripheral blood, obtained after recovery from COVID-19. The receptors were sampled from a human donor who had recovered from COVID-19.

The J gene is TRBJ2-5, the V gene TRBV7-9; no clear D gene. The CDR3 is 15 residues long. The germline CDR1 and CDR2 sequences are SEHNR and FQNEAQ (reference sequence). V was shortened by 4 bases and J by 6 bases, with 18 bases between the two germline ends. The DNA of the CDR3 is TGTGCCAGCAGCTCGGCCCTCGCCGCGTCGAAGACCCAGTACTTC. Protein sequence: CASSSALAASKTQYF.

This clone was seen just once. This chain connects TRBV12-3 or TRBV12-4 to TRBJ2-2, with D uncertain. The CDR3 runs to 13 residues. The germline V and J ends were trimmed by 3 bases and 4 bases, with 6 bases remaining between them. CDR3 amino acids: CASSFGGTGELFF. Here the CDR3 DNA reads TGTGCCAGCAGTTTTGGCGGCACCGGGGAGCTGTTTTTT.

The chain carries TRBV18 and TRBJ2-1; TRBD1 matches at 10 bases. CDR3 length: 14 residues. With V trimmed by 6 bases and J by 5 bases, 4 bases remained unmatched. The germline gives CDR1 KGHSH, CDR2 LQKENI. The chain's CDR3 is CASSRDRGNNEQFF. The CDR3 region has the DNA TGTGCCAGCTCTCGGGACAGGGGTAACAATGAGCAGTTCTTC.

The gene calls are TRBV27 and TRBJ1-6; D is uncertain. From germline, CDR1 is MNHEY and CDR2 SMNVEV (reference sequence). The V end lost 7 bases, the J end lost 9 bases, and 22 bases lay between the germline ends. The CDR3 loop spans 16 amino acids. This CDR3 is CASKGVGQGRGSPLHF. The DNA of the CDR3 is TGTGCCAGCAAGGGAGTTGGGCAAGGACGGGGTTCACCCCTCCACTTT.

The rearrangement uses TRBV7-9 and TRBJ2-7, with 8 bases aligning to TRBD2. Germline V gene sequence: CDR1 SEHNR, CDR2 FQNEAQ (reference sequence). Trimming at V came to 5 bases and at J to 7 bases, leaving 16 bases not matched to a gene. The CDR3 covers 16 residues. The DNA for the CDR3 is TGTGCCAGCAGCCCCAATGGACTAGCAGACCTCAATGAGCAGTACTTC. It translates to CASSPNGLADLNEQYF.

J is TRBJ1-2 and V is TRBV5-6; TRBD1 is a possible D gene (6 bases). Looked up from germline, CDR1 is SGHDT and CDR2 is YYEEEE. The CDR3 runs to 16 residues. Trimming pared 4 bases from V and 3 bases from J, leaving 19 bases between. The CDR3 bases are TGTGCCAGCAGCCCAGGGGCGCCGGGGTTTGACTATGGCTACACCTTC. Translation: CASSPGAPGFDYGYTF.

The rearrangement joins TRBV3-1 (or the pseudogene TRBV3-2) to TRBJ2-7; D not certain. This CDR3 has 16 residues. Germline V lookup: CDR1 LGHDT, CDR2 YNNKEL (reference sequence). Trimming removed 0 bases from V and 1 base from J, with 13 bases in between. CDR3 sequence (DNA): TGTGCCAGCAGCCAAGATACAGCTATCGGATCCTACGAGCAGTACTTC. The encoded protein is CASSQDTAIGSYEQYF.

DNA of the CDR3: TGCGCCAGCAGCTTGGGACCGGGACAGGAACACCTATCTGGGGCCAACGTCCTGACTTTC. Translated, it gives CASSLGPGQEHLSGANVLTF. The chain joins TRBV5-1 to TRBJ2-6, with 8 bases fitting TRBD1. Germline V gene data show CDR1 as SGHRS and CDR2 as YFSETQ. This CDR3 has 20 residues. J was trimmed by 1 base and V by 0 bases; bases with no gene match: 12.

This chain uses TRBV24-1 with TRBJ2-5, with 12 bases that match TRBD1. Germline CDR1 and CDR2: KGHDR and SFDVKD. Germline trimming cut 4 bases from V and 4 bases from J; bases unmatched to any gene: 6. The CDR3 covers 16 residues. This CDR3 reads CATSDSGQGAGETQYF. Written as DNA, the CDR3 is TGTGCCACCAGTGACTCGGGACAGGGGGCTGGAGAGACCCAGTACTTC.

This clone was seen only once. The DNA of the CDR3 is TGTGCCAGCAGCGATGGGACTAGCAGGGCAGATACGCAGTATTTT. Translating gives CASSDGTSRADTQYF. The chain has TRBV9 and TRBJ2-3; the match to TRBD2 covers 9 bases. Germline lookup yields CDR1 SGDLS and CDR2 YYNGEE. The CDR3 is made up of 15 amino acids. Losses at the gene ends were 3 bases for V and 4 bases for J; bases not matched to a gene: 6.

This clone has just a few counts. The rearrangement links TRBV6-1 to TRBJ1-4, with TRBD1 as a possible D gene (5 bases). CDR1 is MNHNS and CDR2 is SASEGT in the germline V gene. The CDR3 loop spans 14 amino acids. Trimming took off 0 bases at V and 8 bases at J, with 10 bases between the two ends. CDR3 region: CASSEAGRAEKLFF. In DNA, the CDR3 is TGTGCCAGCAGTGAAGCGGGCAGGGCCGAAAAACTGTTTTTT.

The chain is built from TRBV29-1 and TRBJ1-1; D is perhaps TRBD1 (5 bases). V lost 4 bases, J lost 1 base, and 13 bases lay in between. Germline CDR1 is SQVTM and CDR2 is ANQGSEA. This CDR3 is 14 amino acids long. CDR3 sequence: CSVVDGGGNTEAFF. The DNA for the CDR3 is TGCAGCGTTGTAGATGGGGGAGGGAACACTGAAGCTTTCTTT.

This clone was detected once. The CDR3 is CASSRPGEKLFF. The CDR3 nucleotides read TGCGCCAGCAGCCGTCCGGGGGAAAAACTGTTTTTT. V gene TRBV5-1 combines with J gene TRBJ1-4; no definite D call. There are 12 residues in the CDR3. Trimming removed 4 bases at V and 8 bases at J, with 9 bases between. Germline CDR1 SGHRS, CDR2 YFSETQ.

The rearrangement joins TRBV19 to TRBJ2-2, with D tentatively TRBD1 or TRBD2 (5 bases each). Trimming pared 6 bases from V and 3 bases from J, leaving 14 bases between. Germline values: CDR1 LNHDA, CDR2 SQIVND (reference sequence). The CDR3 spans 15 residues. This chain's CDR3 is CASSPGAPDTGELFF. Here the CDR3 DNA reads TGTGCCAGTAGCCCCGGGGCGCCGGACACCGGGGAGCTGTTTTTT.

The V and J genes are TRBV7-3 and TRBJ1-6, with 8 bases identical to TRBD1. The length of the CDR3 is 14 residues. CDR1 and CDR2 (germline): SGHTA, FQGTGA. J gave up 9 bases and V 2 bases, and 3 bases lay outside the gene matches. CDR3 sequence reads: CASSLGTGRSPLHF. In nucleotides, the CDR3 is TGTGCCAGCAGCTTAGGGACAGGACGTTCACCCCTCCACTTT.